This T cell receptor (beta chain) was recovered during a study of blood T cell repertoires in COVID-19. Overall study context: COVID-19 samples from acute and convalescent phases originated in the United States, Italy and Spain. PBMCs, B-cell-depleted T cells, or T cells provided the cDNA or gDNA that made up the material.

Unmatched junction bases numbered 10, after V lost 7 bases and J lost 8 bases. Germline V gives CDR1 SEHNR, CDR2 FQNEAQ (reference sequence). This CDR3 comprises 14 residues. In the source study's methods: It was from reference gene primer amplification that nucleated cell counts were estimated. Produced via immunoSEQ multiplex PCR; TCRdb's table is partial and in-frame only. V and J calls and clone size are those listed in that table; D and trimming were worked out from the DNA. The sample lists hundreds of thousands of clones, over 80% seen once, with over 1.2% in the top ten. What was sequenced was peripheral blood. The clonotype was recovered from a woman aged 40 to 55 who had recovered from COVID-19. V usage is TRBV7-9 and J usage is TRBJ2-1; 8 nucleotides agree with TRBD1. CDR3 protein: CASNVQGGIHEQFF. Written as DNA, the CDR3 is TGTGCCAGCAATGTACAGGGGGGTATCCATGAGCAGTTCTTC.